Described below is a single T cell receptor (beta chain) sequence and its context. This clonotype has more than one count but fewer than ten. No antigen is known for it. Base qualities are not recorded, but no much larger clone differs from it by a single base. The data were obtained in a study of molecular identifiers for immune sequencing clone quantification (dated by TCRdb to 2017 to 2018). Regarding the study in general: In a replicate experiment, RNA from around 20,000 or 100,000 naive CD8 T cells was split into five aliquots, four of which were sequenced. The study was a methods study using CD8 T cells to benchmark molecular-identifier clustering-based TCR repertoire sequencing (MIDCIRS) and TCR RNA copy counting.

Broader findings and caveats from the paper: Modeling gave about three recovered TCR RNA copies per cell versus around 10 by digital PCR, implying approximately 30% capture efficiency. Naive libraries contained spiked-in Jurkat TCR RNA (around eleven copies' worth), which is not part of the donor repertoire. Highly expanded clone sizes could be underestimated if identical TCR molecules share a barcode. Spiked-in Jurkat TCR RNA equivalent to a single cell was reported to be detectable even among 750,000 to 1,000,000 naive CD8 T cells. Clones above 20 RNA copies held over 99% of molecules in CMV-specific effector cells but under 1% in naive cells. When barcode sub-clustering was left out, chimeric consensus sequences inflated TCR diversity, with chimeras reaching as high as 47%.

Libraries of naive CD8 T cells were generated from roughly 20,000 to 1,000,000 sorted cells, with 10%, 30% or 50% of the purified RNA used. Naive CD8 T cells, defined as CD8+CD4-CCR7+CD45RA+, were FACS-sorted into RLT Plus buffer on a BD FACSAria II. Detection sensitivity was tested by spiking Jurkat RNA equal to roughly ten TCR copies' worth into samples containing about 18,000-1,000,000 naive CD8 T cells. CD8 T cells were enriched using RosetteSep CD8+ T Cell Enrichment Cocktail and Ficoll-Paque, and the enriched cells then underwent ACK red cell lysis. Preparation of the library involved PCR. Sequencer: NextSeq 500. Bulk TCR libraries were generated as previously described, with the TCR primers listed in Table S5 used. Total RNA was purified with the Qiagen AllPrep DNA/RNA kit. Before any analysis, reads coming from multiple sequencing runs of the same library were combined into one pool. In the authors' own workflow: Reads were retained only if their TCR constant sequence matched exactly, and those retained reads were trimmed to 150 nt and grouped according to their 12-nt molecular barcodes. Within each barcode group, reads were sub-clustered at a 15% Levenshtein threshold, and quality-weighted consensus sequences were built per RNA molecule. Non-functional sequences were filtered out, along with any lower-count sequence sitting one edit away from another sequence. Barcode sub-clusters with fewer than 20% of the maximum read count were removed, based on fitting two negative binomial distributions. TCRdb reran the public reads through fastp at Q25 and MiXCR, keeping productive beta chains. Rows with a matching CDR3 protein are joined into one entry that keeps the most common DNA and genes. The V and J calls and clone size come from TCRdb's table, not from the authors' own analysis. The sample table shows approximately 500,000 distinct CDR3 sequences, and about a quarter are seen once. The ten largest clones represent around 0.79% of the sample.

The V and J ends are trimmed by 5 bases and 7 bases, leaving 23 bases between them. The CDR3 sequence holds 17 residues, the cysteine and phenylalanine included. Only the CDR3 portion is preserved as DNA: 51 bases, with reading frame beginning at the first base. In the germline V gene, CDR1 corresponds to SGHDN and CDR2 to FVKESK. The TCR originated in a human donor in good health. Some libraries in this study had Jurkat cell RNA spiked in. Sequenced: naive CD8+ T cells from blood, with Jurkat cell RNA spiked in. The cell subset or site label on this specimen signifies: FACS-sorted CD8+CD4-CCR7+CD45RA+ naive T cells. The chain couples TRBV14 to TRBJ1-4; TRBD1 could be the D gene, as 6 bases match. Read as DNA, the sequence is TGTGCCAGCAGCTCCCCCCCCGTGTGGGGGGCCAGTGAAAAACTGTTTTTT. Its translation is CASSSPPVWGASEKLFF.